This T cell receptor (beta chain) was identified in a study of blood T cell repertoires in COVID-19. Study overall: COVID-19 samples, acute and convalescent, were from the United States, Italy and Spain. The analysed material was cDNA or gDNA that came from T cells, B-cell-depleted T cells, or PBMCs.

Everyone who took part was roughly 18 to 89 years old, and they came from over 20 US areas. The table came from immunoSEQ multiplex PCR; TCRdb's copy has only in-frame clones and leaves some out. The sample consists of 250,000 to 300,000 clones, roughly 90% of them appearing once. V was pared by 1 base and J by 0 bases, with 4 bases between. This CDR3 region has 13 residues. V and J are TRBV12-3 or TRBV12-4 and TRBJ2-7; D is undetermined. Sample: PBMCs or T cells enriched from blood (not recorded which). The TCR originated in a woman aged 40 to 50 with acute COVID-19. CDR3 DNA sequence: TGTGCCAGCAGTTTAGGGAGCTCCTACGAGCAGTACTTC. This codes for CASSLGSSYEQYF.